This TCR beta chain was sequenced for a study of cytomegalovirus exposure and HLA in healthy donors. Whole-study findings and limits: A prior analysis recorded that most TCR beta V segments were productive about 87% or about 30% of the time. With high specificity and sensitivity, the classifier reportedly diagnosed cytomegalovirus status.

Use of 60 Vbeta and 13 Jbeta primers characterized the PCR. Repertoires were generated with immunoSEQ multiplex PCR, while TCRdb's copy carries only in-frame clones and drops some. The data show 80,000 to 100,000 clones, over 75% seen once. About this clone itself: Antigen specificity is unknown.

V dropped 0 bases and J dropped 4 bases, with 11 bases sitting between them. There are 15 residues in the CDR3. CDR1 SGHNT and CDR2 YYREEE come from the germline V gene (reference sequence). The sample taken for sequencing was PBMCs. The receptor comes from a female donor in good health and CMV-seropositive. The V and J genes are TRBV5-4 and TRBJ2-1, with D possibly TRBD2 on 5 matching bases. CDR3 residues: CASSLVGAVYNEQFF. CDR3 sequence (DNA): TGTGCCAGCAGCTTGGTGGGAGCGGTTTACAATGAGCAGTTCTTC.